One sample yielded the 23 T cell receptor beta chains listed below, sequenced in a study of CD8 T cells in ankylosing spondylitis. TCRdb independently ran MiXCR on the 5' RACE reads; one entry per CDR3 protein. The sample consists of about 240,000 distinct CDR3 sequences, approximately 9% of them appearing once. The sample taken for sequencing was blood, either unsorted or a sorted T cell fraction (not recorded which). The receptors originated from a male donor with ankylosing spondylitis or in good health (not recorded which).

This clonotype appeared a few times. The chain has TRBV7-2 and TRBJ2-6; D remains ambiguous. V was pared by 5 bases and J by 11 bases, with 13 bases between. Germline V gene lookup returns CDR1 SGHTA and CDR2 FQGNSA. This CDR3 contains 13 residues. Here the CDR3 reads CASSATAEYVLTF. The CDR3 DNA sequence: TGTGCCAGCAGCGCGACGGCGGAGTACGTCCTGACTTTC.

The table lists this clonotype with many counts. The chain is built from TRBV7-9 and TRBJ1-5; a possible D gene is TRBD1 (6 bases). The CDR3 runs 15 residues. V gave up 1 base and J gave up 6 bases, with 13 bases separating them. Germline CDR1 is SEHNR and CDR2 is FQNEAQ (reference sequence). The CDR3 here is CASSLGHREGQPQHF. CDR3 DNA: TGTGCCAGCAGCTTAGGGCACAGGGAGGGTCAGCCCCAGCATTTT.

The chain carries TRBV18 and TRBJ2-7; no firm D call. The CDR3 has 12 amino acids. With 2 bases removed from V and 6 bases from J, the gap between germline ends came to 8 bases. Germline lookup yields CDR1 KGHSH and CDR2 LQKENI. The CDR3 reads CASSPNRAEQYF. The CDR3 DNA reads TGTGCCAGCTCACCAAATCGGGCCGAGCAGTACTTC.

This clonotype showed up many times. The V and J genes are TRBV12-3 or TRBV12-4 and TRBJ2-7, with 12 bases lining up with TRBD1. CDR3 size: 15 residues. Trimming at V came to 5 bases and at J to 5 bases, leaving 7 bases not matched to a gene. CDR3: CASSLLGQGADEQYF. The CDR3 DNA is TGTGCCAGCAGTCTATTGGGACAGGGGGCCGACGAGCAGTACTTC.

This CDR3 is CASSAVAVRREQYF. CDR3 DNA sequence: TGTGCCAGCAGTGCGGTGGCGGTTCGGAGAGAGCAGTACTTC. The V call is TRBV12-3 or TRBV12-4, the J call TRBJ2-7; D is uncertain. Trimming took 5 bases from V and 7 from J, leaving 18 bases between them. This CDR3 contains 14 residues.

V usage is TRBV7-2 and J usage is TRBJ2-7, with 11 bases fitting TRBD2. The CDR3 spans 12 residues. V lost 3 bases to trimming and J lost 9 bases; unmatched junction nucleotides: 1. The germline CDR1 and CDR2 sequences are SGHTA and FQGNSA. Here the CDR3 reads CASSFTSGGQYF. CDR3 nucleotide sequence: TGTGCCAGCAGCTTTACTAGCGGGGGGCAGTACTTC. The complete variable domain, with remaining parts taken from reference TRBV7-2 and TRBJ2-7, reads GAGVSQSPSNKVTEKGKDVELRCDPISGHTALYWYRQSLGQGLEFLIYFQGNSAPDKSGLPSDRFSAERTGGSVSTLTIQRTQQEDSAVYLCASSFTSGGQYFGPGTRLTVT.

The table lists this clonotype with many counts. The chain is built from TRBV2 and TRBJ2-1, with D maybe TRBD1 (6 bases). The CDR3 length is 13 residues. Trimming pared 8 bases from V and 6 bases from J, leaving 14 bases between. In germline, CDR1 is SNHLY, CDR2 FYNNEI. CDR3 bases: TGTGCCAGCGTGGGACACGAAGGCAATGAGCAGTTCTTC. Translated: CASVGHEGNEQFF.

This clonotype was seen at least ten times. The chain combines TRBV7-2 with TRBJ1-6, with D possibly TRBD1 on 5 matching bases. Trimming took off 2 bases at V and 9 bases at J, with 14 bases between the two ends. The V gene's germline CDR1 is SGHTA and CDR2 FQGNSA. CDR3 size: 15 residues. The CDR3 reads CASSLRGGTGSPLHF. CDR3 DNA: TGTGCCAGCAGCTTACGGGGGGGAACTGGTTCACCCCTCCACTTT. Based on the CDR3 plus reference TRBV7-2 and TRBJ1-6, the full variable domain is GAGVSQSPSNKVTEKGKDVELRCDPISGHTALYWYRQSLGQGLEFLIYFQGNSAPDKSGLPSDRFSAERTGGSVSTLTIQRTQQEDSAVYLCASSLRGGTGSPLHFGNGTRLTVT.

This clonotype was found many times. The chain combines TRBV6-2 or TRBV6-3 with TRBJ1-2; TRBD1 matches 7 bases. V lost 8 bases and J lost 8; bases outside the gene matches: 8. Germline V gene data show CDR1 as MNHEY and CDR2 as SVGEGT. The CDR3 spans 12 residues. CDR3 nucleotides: TGTGCCAGCGACGACAGGGTGAAAGGCTACACCTTC. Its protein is CASDDRVKGYTF.

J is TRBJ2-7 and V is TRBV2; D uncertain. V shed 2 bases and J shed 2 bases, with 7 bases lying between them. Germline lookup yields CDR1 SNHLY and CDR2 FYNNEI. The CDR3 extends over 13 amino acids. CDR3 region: CASSETTPYEQYF. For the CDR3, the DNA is TGTGCCAGCAGTGAAACTACCCCCTACGAGCAGTACTTC.

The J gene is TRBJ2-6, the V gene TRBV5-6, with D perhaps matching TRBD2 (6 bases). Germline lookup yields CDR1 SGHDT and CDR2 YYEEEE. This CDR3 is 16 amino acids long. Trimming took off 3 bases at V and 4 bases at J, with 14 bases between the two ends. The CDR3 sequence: CASSSTRGSGANVLTF. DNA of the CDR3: TGTGCCAGCAGCTCGACACGGGGGTCCGGGGCCAACGTCCTGACTTTC.

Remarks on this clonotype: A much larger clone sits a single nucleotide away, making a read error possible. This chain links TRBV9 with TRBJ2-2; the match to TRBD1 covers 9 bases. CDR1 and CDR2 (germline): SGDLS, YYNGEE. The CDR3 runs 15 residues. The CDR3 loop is CACSVETGGTGELFF. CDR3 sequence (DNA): TGTGCCTGCAGCGTAGAGACAGGGGGCACCGGGGAGCTGTTTTTT.

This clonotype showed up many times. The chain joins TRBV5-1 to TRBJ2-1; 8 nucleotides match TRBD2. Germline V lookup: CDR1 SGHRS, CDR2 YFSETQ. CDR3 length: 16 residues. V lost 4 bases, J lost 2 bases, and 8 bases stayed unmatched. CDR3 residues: CASSITSGHAYNEQFF. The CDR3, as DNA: TGCGCCAGCAGCATTACTAGCGGACACGCCTACAATGAGCAGTTCTTC.

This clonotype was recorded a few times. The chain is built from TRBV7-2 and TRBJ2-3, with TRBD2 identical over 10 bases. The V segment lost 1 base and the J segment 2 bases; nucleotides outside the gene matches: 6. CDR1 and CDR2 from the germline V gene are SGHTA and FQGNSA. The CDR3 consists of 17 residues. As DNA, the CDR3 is TGTGCCAGCAGCTTAGGGAGGCTAGCGGGAGTCACAGATACGCAGTATTTT. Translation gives CASSLGRLAGVTDTQYF.

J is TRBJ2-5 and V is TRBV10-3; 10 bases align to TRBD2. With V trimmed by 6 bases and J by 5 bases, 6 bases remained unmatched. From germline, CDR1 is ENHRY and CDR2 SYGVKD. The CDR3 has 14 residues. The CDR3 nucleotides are TGTGCCATCAGGGTAGCGGGAGGCCACGAGACCCAGTACTTC. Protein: CAIRVAGGHETQYF.

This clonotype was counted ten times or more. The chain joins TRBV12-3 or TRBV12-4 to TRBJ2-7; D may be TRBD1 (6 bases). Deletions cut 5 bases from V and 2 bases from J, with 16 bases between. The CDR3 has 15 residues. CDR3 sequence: CASSPPATGTYEQYF. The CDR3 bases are TGTGCCAGCAGTCCCCCCGCGACAGGAACCTACGAGCAGTACTTC.

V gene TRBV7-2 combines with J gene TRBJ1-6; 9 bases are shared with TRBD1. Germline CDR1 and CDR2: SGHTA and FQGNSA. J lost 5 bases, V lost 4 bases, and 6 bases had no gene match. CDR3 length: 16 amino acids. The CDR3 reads CASSYPGQGDNSPLHF. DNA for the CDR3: TGTGCCAGCAGCTATCCGGGACAGGGCGATAATTCACCCCTCCACTTT.

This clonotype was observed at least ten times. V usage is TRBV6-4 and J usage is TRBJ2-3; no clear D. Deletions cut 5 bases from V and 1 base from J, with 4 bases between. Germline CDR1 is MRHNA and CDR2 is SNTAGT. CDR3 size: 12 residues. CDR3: CASSQGTDTQYF. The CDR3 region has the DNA TGTGCCAGCAGTCAGGGCACAGATACGCAGTATTTT.

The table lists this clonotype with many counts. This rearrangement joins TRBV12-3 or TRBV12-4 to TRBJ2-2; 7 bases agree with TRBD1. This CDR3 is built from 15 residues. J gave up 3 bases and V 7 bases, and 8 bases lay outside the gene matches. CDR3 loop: CASTKLQGDTGELFF. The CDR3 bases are TGTGCCAGCACCAAGCTTCAGGGGGACACCGGGGAGCTGTTTTTT.

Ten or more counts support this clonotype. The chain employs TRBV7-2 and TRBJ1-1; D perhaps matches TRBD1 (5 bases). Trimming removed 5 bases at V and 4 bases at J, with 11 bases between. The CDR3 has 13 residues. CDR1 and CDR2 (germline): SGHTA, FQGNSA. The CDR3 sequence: CASSPTGGTEAFF. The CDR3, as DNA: TGTGCCAGCAGCCCCACCGGGGGCACTGAAGCTTTCTTT. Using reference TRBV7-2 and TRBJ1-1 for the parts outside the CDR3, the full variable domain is GAGVSQSPSNKVTEKGKDVELRCDPISGHTALYWYRQSLGQGLEFLIYFQGNSAPDKSGLPSDRFSAERTGGSVSTLTIQRTQQEDSAVYLCASSPTGGTEAFFGQGTRLTVV.

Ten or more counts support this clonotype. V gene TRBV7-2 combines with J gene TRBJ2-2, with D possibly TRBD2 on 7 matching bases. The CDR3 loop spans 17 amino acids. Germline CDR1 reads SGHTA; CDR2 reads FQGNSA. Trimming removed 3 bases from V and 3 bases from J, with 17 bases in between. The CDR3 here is CASSFVGGATDTGELFF. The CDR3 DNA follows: TGTGCCAGCAGCTTCGTAGGGGGGGCCACAGACACCGGGGAGCTGTTTTTT. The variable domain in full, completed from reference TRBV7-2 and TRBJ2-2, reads GAGVSQSPSNKVTEKGKDVELRCDPISGHTALYWYRQSLGQGLEFLIYFQGNSAPDKSGLPSDRFSAERTGGSVSTLTIQRTQQEDSAVYLCASSFVGGATDTGELFFGEGSRLTVL.

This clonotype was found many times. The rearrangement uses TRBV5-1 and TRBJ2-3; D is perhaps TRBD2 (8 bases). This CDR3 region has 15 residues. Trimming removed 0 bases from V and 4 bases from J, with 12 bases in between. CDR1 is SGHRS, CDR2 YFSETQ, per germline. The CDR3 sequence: CASSLAGRGPDTQYF. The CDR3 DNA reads TGCGCCAGCAGCTTGGCCGGGAGGGGGCCAGATACGCAGTATTTT.

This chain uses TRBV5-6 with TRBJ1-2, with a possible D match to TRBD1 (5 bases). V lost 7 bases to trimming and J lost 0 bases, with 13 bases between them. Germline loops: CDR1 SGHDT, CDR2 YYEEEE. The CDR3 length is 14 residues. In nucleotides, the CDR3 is TGTGCCAGCCAAATCGGGGGGGCTAACTATGGCTACACCTTC. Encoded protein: CASQIGGANYGYTF.